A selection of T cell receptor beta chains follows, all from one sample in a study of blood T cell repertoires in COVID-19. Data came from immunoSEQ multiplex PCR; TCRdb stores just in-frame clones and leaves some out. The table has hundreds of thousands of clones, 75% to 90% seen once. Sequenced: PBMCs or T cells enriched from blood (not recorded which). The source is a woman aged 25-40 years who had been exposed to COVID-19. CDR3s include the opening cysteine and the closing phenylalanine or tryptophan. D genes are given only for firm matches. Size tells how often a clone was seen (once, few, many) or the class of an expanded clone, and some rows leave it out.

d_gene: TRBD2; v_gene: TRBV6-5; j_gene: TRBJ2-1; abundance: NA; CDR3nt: TGTGCCAGCATTAGGGAGGGCCGGGGGAATGAGCAGTTCTTC; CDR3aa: CASIREGRGNEQFF
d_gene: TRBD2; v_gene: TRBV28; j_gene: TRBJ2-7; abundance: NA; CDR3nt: TGTGCCTGCCATAGCGGGACGGACTACGAGCAGTACTTC; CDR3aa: CACHSGTDYEQYF
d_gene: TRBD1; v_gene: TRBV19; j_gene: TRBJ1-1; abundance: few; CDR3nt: TGTGCCAGTAGTGGACAGGTGAACACTGAAGCTTTCTTT; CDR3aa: CASSGQVNTEAFF
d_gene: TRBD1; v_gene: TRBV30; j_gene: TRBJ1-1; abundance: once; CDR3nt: TGTGCCTGGACCTTGGACAGGCGGACTGAAGCTTTCTTT; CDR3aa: CAWTLDRRTEAFF
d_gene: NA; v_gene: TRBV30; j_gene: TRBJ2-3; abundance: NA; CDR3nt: TGTGCCTGGAGTGGGTTACCGGGGGTTGATACGCAGTATTTT; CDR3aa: CAWSGLPGVDTQYF
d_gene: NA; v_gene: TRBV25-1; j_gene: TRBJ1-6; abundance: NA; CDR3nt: TGTGCCAGCAGATTCTCCGGACAACCGAGCTCCTATAATTCACCCCTCCACTTT; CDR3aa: CASRFSGQPSSYNSPLHF
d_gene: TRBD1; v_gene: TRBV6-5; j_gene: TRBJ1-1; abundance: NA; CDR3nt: TGTGCCAGCCGACAGGGGGTGAACACTGAAGCTTTCTTT; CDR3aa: CASRQGVNTEAFF
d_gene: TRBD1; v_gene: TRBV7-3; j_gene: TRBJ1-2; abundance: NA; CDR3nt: TGTGCCAGCAGCGCTACCGGGACAGGGATCTATGGCTACACCTTC; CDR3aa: CASSATGTGIYGYTF
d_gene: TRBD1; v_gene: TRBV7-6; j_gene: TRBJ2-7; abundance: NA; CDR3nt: TGTGCCAGCAGCTTTATTCCCCGACAGGGGATAACCTCCTACGAGCAGTACTTC; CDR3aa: CASSFIPRQGITSYEQYF
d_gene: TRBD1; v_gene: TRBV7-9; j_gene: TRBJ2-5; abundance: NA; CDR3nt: TGTGCCAGCAGCCCGGGGGACAGGGGGCTTAAAGAGACCCAGTACTTC; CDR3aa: CASSPGDRGLKETQYF
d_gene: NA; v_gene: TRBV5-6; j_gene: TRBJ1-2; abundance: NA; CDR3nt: TGTGCCAGCAGCTTGTATTTAGAGGGTTCCTATGGCTACACCTTC; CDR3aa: CASSLYLEGSYGYTF
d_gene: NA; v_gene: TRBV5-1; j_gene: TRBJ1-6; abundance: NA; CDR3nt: TGCGCCAGCAGCTCTGACCCTCGGGGAGATAATTCACCCCTCCACTTT; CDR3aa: CASSSDPRGDNSPLHF
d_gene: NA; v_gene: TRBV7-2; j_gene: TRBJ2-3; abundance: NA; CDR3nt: TGTGCCAGCAGCTTAGGTGGCGGGGCCACAGATACGCAGTATTTT; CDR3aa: CASSLGGGATDTQYF
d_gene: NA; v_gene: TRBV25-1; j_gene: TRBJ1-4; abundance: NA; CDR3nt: TGTGCCAGCCGTCTACAGGGAAGAGAAAAACTGTTTTTT; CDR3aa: CASRLQGREKLFF
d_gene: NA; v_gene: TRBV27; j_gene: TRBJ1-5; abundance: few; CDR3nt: TGTGCCAGCACCCCCCGGGGGGGTAATCAGCCCCAGCATTTT; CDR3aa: CASTPRGGNQPQHF
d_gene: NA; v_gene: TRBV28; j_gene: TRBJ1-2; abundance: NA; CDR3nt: TGTGCCAGCAGTTTCTTTTCACAGCCCTATGGCTACACCTTC; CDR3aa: CASSFFSQPYGYTF
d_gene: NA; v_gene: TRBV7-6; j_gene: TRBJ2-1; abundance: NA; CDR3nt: TGTGCCAGCAGCTTAGCATGGGGCACAGGAGACAATGAGCAGTTCTTC; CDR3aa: CASSLAWGTGDNEQFF
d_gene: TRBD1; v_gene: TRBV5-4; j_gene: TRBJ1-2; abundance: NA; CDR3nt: TGTGCCAGCAGCTTAATTGACAGGGTTTCTTATGGCTACACCTTC; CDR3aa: CASSLIDRVSYGYTF
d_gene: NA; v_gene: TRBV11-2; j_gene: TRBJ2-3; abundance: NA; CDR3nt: TGTGCCAGCAGCCCCCCTAAAGATACGCAGTATTTT; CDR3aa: CASSPPKDTQYF
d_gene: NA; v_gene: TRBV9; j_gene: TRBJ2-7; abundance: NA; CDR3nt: TGTGCCAGCAGCGTATATGAGGGCGCCTCCTACGAGCAGTACTTC; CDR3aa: CASSVYEGASYEQYF
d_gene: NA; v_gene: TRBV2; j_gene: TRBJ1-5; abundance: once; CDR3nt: TGTGCCAGCAGGCAATCACAGAACAATCAGCCCCAGCATTTT; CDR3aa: CASRQSQNNQPQHF
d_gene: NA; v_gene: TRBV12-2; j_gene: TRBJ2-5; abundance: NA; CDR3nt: TGTGCAAGTCGACCCCACAGTTTAGCGGGGGGGTCACCACAAGAGACCCAGTACTTC; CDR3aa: CASRPHSLAGGSPQETQYF